Below are 23 T cell receptor beta chains sequenced from a single sample in a study of cytomegalovirus exposure and HLA in healthy donors (dated by TCRdb to 2016 to 2017). The library was obtained by the immunoSEQ multiplex PCR assay. A mixture of 60 forward primers for TCR Vbeta segments and 13 reverse primers for TCR Jbeta segments was used in the multiplex PCR. As stored in TCRdb, this immuneACCESS dataset retains in-frame rearrangements with V and J assigned. A fraction of the clones does not appear; measured against another copy, unresolved V genes explain less than half of the discrepancy, and the remainder lacks a known reason. This sample lists about 190,000 clones; approximately 83% were detected once. The ten largest account for 0.95% to 1.5% of the sample. Sequencing was carried out using PBMCs. The source of these receptors is a boy aged 2 to 9 in good health and CMV-seronegative.

This rearrangement joins TRBV5-1 to TRBJ1-1; maybe TRBD1 (6 bases). Germline-derived CDR1 and CDR2 are SGHRS and YFSETQ. The CDR3 is 16 amino acids. Trimming removed 3 bases at V and 11 bases at J, with 26 bases between. CDR3 in DNA: TGCGCCAGCAGCTCCCGGACAGTTATAAGGGGATATGGGGCTTTCTTT. Translating it yields CASSSRTVIRGYGAFF.

The J gene is TRBJ2-4, the V gene TRBV30; the D gene is possibly TRBD1 (5 bases). The CDR3 is 14 residues long. Germline loops: CDR1 GTSNPN, CDR2 SVGIG (reference sequence). Trimming removed 2 bases at V and 0 bases at J, with 8 bases between. CDR3 amino acids: CAWSQGVAKNIQYF. The DNA of the CDR3 is TGTGCCTGGAGTCAGGGTGTAGCCAAAAACATTCAGTACTTC.

In DNA form, the CDR3 reads TGTGCCAGCAGCGTGACTGAGGGTACTCAAGAGACCCAGTACTTC. This gives the protein CASSVTEGTQETQYF. The chain uses TRBV2 and TRBJ2-5; TRBD2 might be the D (5 bases). Germline-derived CDR1 and CDR2 are SNHLY and FYNNEI. The V end lost 6 bases, the J end lost 2 bases, and 16 bases lay between the germline ends. CDR3 length: 15 residues. The full variable domain, completed using reference TRBV2 and TRBJ2-5, is EPEVTQTPSHQVTQMGQEVILRCVPISNHLYFYWYRQILGQKVEFLVSFYNNEISEKSEIFDDQFSVERPDGSNFTLKIRSTKLEDSAMYFCASSVTEGTQETQYFGPGTRLLVL.

The chain couples TRBV5-1 to TRBJ2-1, with D perhaps TRBD2 (6 bases). Trimming took 3 bases from V and 8 from J, leaving 12 bases between them. CDR1 and CDR2 from the germline V gene are SGHRS and YFSETQ. The CDR3 is made up of 13 amino acids. The CDR3 protein is CASSSLATDEQFF. CDR3 nucleotide sequence: TGCGCCAGCAGCTCACTAGCTACGGATGAGCAGTTCTTC.

The chain combines TRBV19 with TRBJ1-1; a possible D gene is TRBD1 (5 bases). Looked up from germline, CDR1 is LNHDA and CDR2 is SQIVND (reference sequence). V was pared by 6 bases and J by 0 bases, with 23 bases between. This CDR3 comprises 18 residues. The CDR3 loop reads CASRPTLQGLRMNTEAFF. DNA for the CDR3: TGTGCCAGTAGGCCAACCCTCCAGGGCTTGAGGATGAACACTGAAGCTTTCTTT.

The chain recombines TRBV6-6 with TRBJ1-1; no firm D call. The germline V gene has CDR1 MNHNY and CDR2 SVGAGI (reference sequence). This CDR3 is 14 amino acids long. V lost 3 bases to trimming and J lost 5 bases, with 13 bases between them. Written as DNA, the CDR3 is TGTGCCAGCAGTTATAGGGCCGGGGTTACTGAAGCTTTCTTT. This codes for CASSYRAGVTEAFF.

This chain connects TRBV9 to TRBJ2-2; TRBD2 matches at 13 bases. Trimming took 0 bases from V and 7 from J; bases not matched to a gene: 6. CDR1 SGDLS and CDR2 YYNGEE come from the germline V gene. The CDR3 is 17 residues long. CDR3 protein: CASSVGTSGRIGGELFF. CDR3 bases: TGTGCCAGCAGCGTAGGGACTAGCGGGAGAATAGGCGGGGAGCTGTTTTTT.

About this clone itself: One end of the junction does not line up with germline, which may come from a read error. The CDR3 sequence: CASSLGVQRGRQGGETQYF. The CDR3 bases are TGTGCTAGCAGCTTAGGTGTTCAACGTGGAAGACAGGGAGGAGAGACCCAGTACTTC. The rearrangement links TRBV7-7 to TRBJ2-5; weak D call: TRBD1 (7 bases). The CDR3 has 19 residues. Per the germline V gene, CDR1 is SSHAT and CDR2 is FNYEAQ (reference sequence).

The CDR3 bases are TGCAGCGTTGAAACAGCAATGAACACTGAAGCTTTCTTT. Translation gives CSVETAMNTEAFF. The rearrangement links TRBV29-1 to TRBJ1-1; D is unresolved. The germline gives CDR1 SQVTM, CDR2 ANQGSEA. The CDR3 consists of 13 residues. V dropped 2 bases and J dropped 0 bases, with 7 bases sitting between them.

J is TRBJ2-1 and V is TRBV29-1; 8 positions match TRBD2. Germline V gives CDR1 SQVTM, CDR2 ANQGSEA. The CDR3 runs to 13 residues. After removal of 7 bases from V and 5 bases from J, the junction contained 7 bases not matched to a gene. The CDR3 DNA sequence: TGCAGCGGGACGGGGGGGCTGAACAATGAGCAGTTCTTC. It yields the protein CSGTGGLNNEQFF.

The genes are TRBV2 and TRBJ2-4, with TRBD2 matching over 13 bases. The ends lost 4 bases at V and 0 bases at J; junction bases unmatched: 6. The CDR3 extends over 18 amino acids. The V gene's germline CDR1 is SNHLY and CDR2 FYNNEI. The CDR3 sequence is CASSVPGLAGPAKNIQYF. CDR3 nucleotides: TGTGCCAGCAGTGTCCCGGGACTAGCGGGGCCAGCCAAAAACATTCAGTACTTC.

This chain links TRBV11-2 with TRBJ1-2, with 12 bases lining up with TRBD1. Losses at the gene ends were 5 bases for V and 7 bases for J; bases not matched to a gene: 11. Germline lookup yields CDR1 SGHAT and CDR2 FQNNGV. The CDR3 extends over 16 amino acids. CDR3 sequence: CASSPQRGQGAFGYTF. As DNA, the CDR3 is TGTGCCAGCAGCCCCCAGAGGGGACAGGGGGCTTTTGGCTACACCTTC.

The chain joins TRBV18 to TRBJ1-2, with TRBD1 identical over 7 bases. V dropped 8 bases and J dropped 8; count of bases not matched to a gene: 17. Per germline, CDR1 KGHSH and CDR2 LQKENI. The CDR3 is 15 residues long. The CDR3 loop reads CASLLDRARTWGYTF. The CDR3 bases are TGTGCCAGCCTCCTAGACAGGGCCCGGACTTGGGGCTACACCTTC.

The gene calls are TRBV9 and TRBJ2-1; D not certain. Germline CDR1 reads SGDLS; CDR2 reads YYNGEE. Trimming stripped 0 bases from V and 2 bases from J, with 12 bases between. The CDR3 length is 16 residues. CDR3 in DNA: TGTGCCAGCAGCGTAGACGCGAGCGCCACCTACAATGAGCAGTTCTTC. Protein sequence: CASSVDASATYNEQFF.

The chain recombines TRBV19 with TRBJ1-1; D is possibly TRBD1 (5 bases). The germline V gene encodes CDR1 LNHDA and CDR2 SQIVND (reference sequence). Trimming pared 3 bases from V and 10 bases from J, leaving 9 bases between. This CDR3 is built from 11 residues. The CDR3 sequence is CASSMGGGAFF. The CDR3 DNA reads as TGTGCCAGTAGTATGGGGGGAGGAGCTTTCTTT.

The V call is TRBV11-2, the J call TRBJ2-5; 8 bases are shared with TRBD1. Germline CDR1 and CDR2: SGHAT and FQNNGV. The V segment lost 0 bases and the J segment 7 bases; nucleotides outside the gene matches: 4. CDR3 length: 14 residues. The CDR3 DNA reads TGTGCCAGCAGCTTAGAGGGACAGGCCCCGACCCAGTACTTC. It codes for CASSLEGQAPTQYF.

The chain carries TRBV5-1 and TRBJ2-1; TRBD2 is a possible D gene (6 bases). Germline V gives CDR1 SGHRS, CDR2 YFSETQ. The V end was cut by 5 bases, the J end by 7 bases, with 16 bases between. The CDR3 is 14 residues long. CDR3 nucleotide sequence: TGCGCCAGCAGGGCGCGGGGCCCCTCTAATGAGCAGTTCTTC. The encoded protein is CASRARGPSNEQFF.

The V and J genes are TRBV5-4 and TRBJ2-7, with TRBD1 as a possible D gene (6 bases). Germline CDR1 and CDR2: SGHNT and YYREEE (reference sequence). Trimming left V 3 bases short and J 6 bases short, with 10 bases between. CDR3 length equals 12 residues. The CDR3 coding sequence is TGTGCCAGCAGCTCCACAGGGAGCGAGCAGTACTTC. This translates into CASSSTGSEQYF.

The chain has TRBV19 and TRBJ2-7, with TRBD1 identical over 7 bases. Germline V gives CDR1 LNHDA, CDR2 SQIVND (reference sequence). V shed 1 base and J 6 bases; nucleotides not matched to a gene: 3. The CDR3 is made up of 13 amino acids. DNA of the CDR3: TGTGCCAGTAGTATAGGAGGGGGCCTCGAGCAGTACTTC. Translated: CASSIGGGLEQYF.

The chain carries TRBV30 and TRBJ1-1; 7 positions agree with TRBD1. Trimming took 4 bases from V and 4 from J; bases not matched to a gene: 15. The CDR3 is 16 amino acids. Germline CDR1 reads GTSNPN; CDR2 reads SVGIG (reference sequence). The CDR3 region has the DNA TGTGCCTGGACGCGGCAGGGGGATGTCTGGAGCACTGAAGCTTTCTTT. Translating it yields CAWTRQGDVWSTEAFF.

This clone was seen a single time. V and J are TRBV5-6 and TRBJ2-1; 9 bases are shared with TRBD1. The V and J ends lost 6 bases and 6 bases, in that order; junction bases with no gene match: 16. The CDR3 spans 17 residues. Germline V gene sequence: CDR1 SGHDT, CDR2 YYEEEE. CDR3 sequence (DNA): TGTGCCAGCAACTTCTATCGCCGGGACAGGGACCCCAATGAGCAGTTCTTC. Translation: CASNFYRRDRDPNEQFF.

This chain uses TRBV10-1 with TRBJ1-2, with D possibly matching TRBD1 (6 bases). The germline V gene has CDR1 WNHNN and CDR2 SYGVQD (reference sequence). This CDR3 contains 17 residues. V gave up 11 bases and J gave up 4 bases, with 29 bases separating them. For the CDR3, the DNA is TGCGCCGCCAGCACGACAGGCAGGGGTAAGGGGCTCTATGGCTACACCTTC. It specifies CAASTTGRGKGLYGYTF.

The rearrangement links TRBV19 to TRBJ1-1; TRBD1 matches at 8 bases. Germline V CDR1 and CDR2: LNHDA, SQIVND (reference sequence). CDR3 length: 16 residues. V was pared by 5 bases and J by 0 bases, with 8 bases of the junction left unmatched. As DNA, the CDR3 is TGTGCCAGTAGTCAACGGACAGGGATCATGAACACTGAAGCTTTCTTT. Translated: CASSQRTGIMNTEAFF.